The clone carrying this T cell receptor (beta chain) was seen just once. Its target is not known. This sample is part of a study of CD8+CD57+ T cells in acquired aplastic anemia. Whole-study context: The average for DNA from sorted CD4+ and CD8+ cells was 3 to 3.5 ug. As sequenced from healthy donors, CD4+ cells averaged roughly 10 million reads.

This CDR3 region has 14 residues. The V gene lost 6 bases and the J gene lost 0 bases, with 10 bases spanning the gap. In germline, CDR1 is SNHLY, CDR2 FYNNEI. Overall study findings and caveats: More than 25 was the count of CD8+ CDR3 sequences that patients shared with controls.

CDR3 and TCR beta VDJ profiling relied on genomic DNA as the template. TCRdb used MiXCR to reprocess the reads, holding one entry per CDR3 protein. The sample comprises about 100,000 distinct CDR3 sequences, 51% of which are singletons, and roughly 30% rests with the top ten. Sequencing was performed on sorted CD4+, CD8+, or CD8+CD57+ T cells (not recorded which) from PBMCs. V gene TRBV2 combines with J gene TRBJ2-3, with D possibly matching TRBD1 (5 bases). The sequence came from a human donor in good health, serving as a control. CDR3 coding DNA: TGTGCCAGCAGGACAGAACCTAGCACAGATACGCAGTATTTT. Translation gives CASRTEPSTDTQYF.